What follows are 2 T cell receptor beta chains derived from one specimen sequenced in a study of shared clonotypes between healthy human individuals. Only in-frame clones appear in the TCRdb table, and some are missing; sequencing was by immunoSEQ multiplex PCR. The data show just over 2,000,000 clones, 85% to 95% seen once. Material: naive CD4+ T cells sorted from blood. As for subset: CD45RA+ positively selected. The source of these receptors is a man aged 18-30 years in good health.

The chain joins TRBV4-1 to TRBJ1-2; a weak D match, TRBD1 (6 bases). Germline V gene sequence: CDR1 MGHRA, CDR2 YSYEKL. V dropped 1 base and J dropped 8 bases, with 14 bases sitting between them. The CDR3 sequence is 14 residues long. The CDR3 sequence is CASSQVFEGGGYTF. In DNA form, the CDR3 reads TGCGCCAGCAGCCAAGTGTTCGAGGGGGGAGGCTACACCTTC.

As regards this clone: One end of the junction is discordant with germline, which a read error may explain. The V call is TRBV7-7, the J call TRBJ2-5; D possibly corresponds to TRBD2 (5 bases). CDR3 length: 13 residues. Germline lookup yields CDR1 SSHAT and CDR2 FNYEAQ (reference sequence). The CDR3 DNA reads TGTGCTAGCAGCTTAGCGTCAACGGAGACCCAGTACTTC. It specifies CASSLASTETQYF.